This T cell receptor beta chain was observed in a study of beta chain features in type 1 diabetes. Study-wide background: The patient and healthy donor groups were comparable for age, gender and cell yields.

Germline V gene sequence: CDR1 SQVTM, CDR2 ANQGSEA. The CDR3 consists of 13 residues. V shed 5 bases and J 4 bases; nucleotides not matched to a gene: 7. Reverse transcribing all isolated RNA meant expressed TCRB transcripts were sequenced. The read count averaged approximately 3.5 million across naive, central memory and regulatory T cell samples. Assay used: immunoSEQ multiplex PCR; TCRdb lists only in-frame clones, some missing. The table lists hundreds of thousands of clones, about a tenth of them singletons, with approximately 1% in the top ten. This clone was counted a few times. The antigen remains unidentified. The study, taken as a whole, reports: People with Type 1 diabetes carried modestly yet significantly shorter TCRB CDR3s in all four CD4+ subsets. Over-representation of high TCR-expressing cells was a possible consequence of cDNA sequencing. Patients with type 1 diabetes carried fewer insertions and had more deletions at their VDJ junctions.

The chain employs TRBV29-1 and TRBJ1-1, with TRBD1 matching 7 bases. This TCR was sampled from a man younger than 45 with type 1 diabetes. The sequenced sample consisted of central memory CD4+ T cells from blood. The DNA for the CDR3 is TGCAGCGTTTACAGGGGCAGGGGCACTGAAGCTTTCTTT. It codes for CSVYRGRGTEAFF.